This T cell receptor (beta chain) derives from a study of CXCR3-negative and CXCR3-positive naive CD8 T cells. UMI-tagged TRB cDNA libraries were built via 5' RACE. One entry per CDR3 protein, without DNA, is what TCRdb gives after re-calling the 5' RACE reads. The sample has about 5,900 distinct CDR3 sequences. Remarks on this clonotype: Its cognate antigen is unknown.

General study findings and limits: The study found comparably high diversity in both naive subsets and much lower diversity in memory CD8+ cells. TRB CDR3s of CXCR3-positive naive cells were more hydrophobic than those of CXCR3-negative naive cells.

The source of this sequence is a human donor in good health. Some clones in this sample may be carry-over from other donors' samples. Sequences were obtained from naive CXCR3- CD8+ T cells from blood. The subset: CD45RO-CCR7+CD27+CD95- naive CD8+ T cells lacking CXCR3 (TNR3-).

This CDR3 reads CSGQGANEKLFF. V gene TRBV15 combines with J gene TRBJ1-4; TCRdb designates TRBD1, a call that cannot be tested without DNA. This CDR3 has 12 amino acids. The germline CDR1 and CDR2 sequences are LNHNV and YYDKDF (reference sequence).